This TCR beta chain stems from a study of graft-versus-host responses after intestinal transplantation. In the study overall: Recipients uniformly received anti-thymocyte globulin induction, followed by tacrolimus and steroids for around 3 years.

The CDR3 covers 14 residues. The V end was cut by 4 bases, the J end by 1 base, with 12 bases between. Germline V CDR1 and CDR2: SGHRS, YFSETQ. Profiling relied on immunoSEQ multiplex PCR, and the TCRdb table lists in-frame clones only, not all of them. The sample gives 90,000 to 95,000 clones, around nine tenths of which show up once; under 6.5% is in the top ten. Note on this clone: Its antigen is not identified.

The chain links TRBV5-1 to TRBJ2-7, with a possible D match to TRBD1 (7 bases). This specimen consisted of unstimulated CD8+ T cells sorted from spleen or lymph node cells, obtained before intestinal transplant. The receptor was derived from a human donor who received an intestinal transplant. CDR3 nucleotide sequence: TGCGCCAGCAGCCCCGCAGGGGGGTCCTACGAGCAGTACTTC. Its protein product is CASSPAGGSYEQYF.